The 5 T cell receptor beta chains given below trace back to one sample, sequenced in a study of blood T cells in healthy people across ages. PCR was performed a second time for about 7 to 12 cycles using a sample-barcoded 5' primer and a J-beta primer mix. TCRdb passed the 5' RACE reads through MiXCR, listing each CDR3 protein once. The sample carries more than 600,000 distinct CDR3 sequences, around a quarter recorded once. These data also formed part of another study, on T cells of mothers and their children.

Sequencing was performed on blood. Source of these receptors: a boy under 18 in good health.

This clonotype was seen only a few times. This chain uses TRBV10-3 with TRBJ2-3, with D possibly being TRBD1 (6 bases). The CDR3 is made up of 15 amino acids. The germline V gene encodes CDR1 ENHRY and CDR2 SYGVKD. V gave up 10 bases and J gave up 0 bases, with 17 bases separating them. The CDR3 nucleotides are TGTGCCACAAACCCACAGGGCCTCAGCACAGATACGCAGTATTTT. Amino acids: CATNPQGLSTDTQYF.

V gene TRBV4-2 combines with J gene TRBJ2-7; no firm D call. V shed 0 bases and J shed 6 bases, with 12 bases lying between them. Germline V gene lookup returns CDR1 LGHNA and CDR2 YNFKEQ. The CDR3 extends over 14 amino acids. In DNA, the CDR3 is TGTGCCAGCAGCCAAGAATGGGCCGCCGGCGAGCAGTACTTC. Translated, it gives CASSQEWAAGEQYF.

This clonotype was observed a handful of times. The chain is built from TRBV10-1 and TRBJ2-1; D is undetermined. The CDR3 runs 14 residues. Trimming pared 0 bases from V and 8 bases from J, leaving 11 bases between. Per the germline V gene, CDR1 is WNHNN and CDR2 is SYGVQD (reference sequence). This CDR3 is CASSESGRWDEQFF. In DNA, the CDR3 is TGCGCCAGCAGTGAGTCGGGCCGCTGGGATGAGCAGTTCTTC.

The sample holds many counts of this clonotype. The J gene is TRBJ2-5, the V gene TRBV20-1, with 11 bases identical to TRBD2. V lost 2 bases, J lost 5 bases, and 4 bases stayed unmatched. The germline V gene encodes CDR1 DFQATT and CDR2 SNEGSKA (reference sequence). The CDR3 contains 14 residues. The CDR3 nucleotides read TGCAGTGCTAGAAAACTAGCGGGAGTGGAGACCCAGTACTTC. It codes for CSARKLAGVETQYF.

A word on this clonotype: One end of the junction fails to match germline, which may point to a read error. The V and J genes are TRBV12-5 and TRBJ1-2; D remains unclear. From germline, CDR1 is LGHNT and CDR2 FRNRAP. This CDR3 is 11 amino acids long. The chain's CDR3 is CASGLVRELSF. In DNA, the CDR3 is TGTGCTAGTGGTTTGGTCCGGGAGCTGAGCTTC.